The sequence of this T cell receptor beta chain was determined in a study of shared clonotypes between healthy human individuals. Study in general: There were three CD4 naive, three CD4 memory, two CD8 naive and one CD8 memory plates per donor.

Study-level findings and limits: Sorted-subset samples were not fully sequenced, rarefaction indicated. Several donors showed sharing of approximately 5% of naive CD4 clonotypes.

In regard to this clone: What it binds is not known.

Per germline, CDR1 SQVTM and CDR2 ANQGSEA. The CDR3 runs 15 residues. Trimming took 4 bases from V and 2 from J; bases not matched to a gene: 7. Methods used by the authors: ImmunoSEQ sequences covered only the junction and lacked quality scores; filtering therefore differed. TCRdb keeps only in-frame clones here, not all; method: immunoSEQ multiplex PCR. The V and J calls and clone size come from that table; D and trimming were worked out from the DNA. The table shows over a million clones, with approximately 98.5% occurring only once. The source of this sequence is a man aged 25-45 years in good health. Specimen: naive CD4+ T cells sorted from blood. The sample's subset: CD45RA+ positively selected. This rearrangement joins TRBV29-1 to TRBJ2-7; 11 nucleotides align to TRBD2. The CDR3 DNA is TGCAGCGTTGCCAAGAGACTAGCGGGAACCTACGAGCAGTACTTC. This encodes CSVAKRLAGTYEQYF.